This is a list of T cell receptor beta chains from one sample in a study of response to subunit inactivated influenza vaccine. A single record per CDR3 protein comes from TCRdb applying MiXCR to the RT-PCR reads. This table holds fewer than 800,000 distinct CDR3 sequences, roughly 14% found once. The sample consisted of PBMCs from blood, taken 11 to 12 days after vaccination. Every receptor here comes from a man aged 45 to 65 who received an inactivated influenza vaccine. Both conserved end residues are part of each CDR3. The order of the fields is J gene, V gene, D gene, clone size, CDR3 protein, CDR3 DNA. The D gene is left open where the match is weak. Rows may omit the clone size; those that give it use once, few, many or a size class.

>TRBJ2-3|TRBV24-1|TRBD2|-
CATQSGRATDTQYF
TGTGCCACCCAGAGCGGGAGGGCCACAGATACGCAGTATTTT
>TRBJ2-3|TRBV24-1|TRBD2|few
CATSSPLADTQYF
TGTGCCACCAGTTCTCCACTAGCGGATACGCAGTATTTT
>TRBJ2-1|TRBV5-4|-|few
CASSLGLIYGSYNEQFF
TGTGCCAGCAGCTTGGGGCTCATATACGGGTCCTACAATGAGCAGTTCTTC
>TRBJ2-2|TRBV20-1|-|-
CSARTARRAAGELFF
TGCAGTGCTAGAACCGCCCGGAGAGCGGCCGGGGAGCTGTTTTTT
>TRBJ2-3|TRBV12-3/TRBV12-4|-|-
CASSGVGSGDTQYF
TGTGCCAGCAGTGGAGTGGGTTCAGGAGATACGCAGTATTTT
>TRBJ2-5|TRBV12-3/TRBV12-4|-|-
CASSPLGVRETQYF
TGTGCCAGCAGCCCGTTGGGGGTCCGGGAGACCCAGTACTTC
>TRBJ2-4|TRBV18|-|few
CASSPLFGGPEAKNIQYF
TGTGCCAGCTCACCACTCTTTGGAGGTCCAGAAGCCAAAAACATTCAGTACTTC
>TRBJ2-3|TRBV7-8|-|-
CASIGQTSSTDTQYF
TGTGCCAGCATCGGACAAACCAGTAGCACAGATACGCAGTATTTT
>TRBJ1-2|TRBV7-2|-|-
CASSPPANYGYTF
TGTGCCAGCAGCCCGCCGGCTAACTATGGCTACACCTTC
>TRBJ2-3|TRBV7-9|-|few
CASSSRASSTDTQYF
TGTGCCAGCAGCTCCAGGGCCTCTAGCACAGATACGCAGTATTTT
>TRBJ1-5|TRBV20-1|TRBD1|-
CSARRMGQTDNQPQHF
TGCAGTGCGAGACGGATGGGACAGACCGACAATCAGCCCCAGCATTTT
>TRBJ2-3|TRBV27|-|-
CASSSWDSTDTQYF
TGTGCCAGCAGTTCCTGGGACAGCACAGATACGCAGTATTTT
>TRBJ2-1|TRBV5-1|-|-
CASSPGGGSHNEQFF
TGCGCCAGCAGCCCTGGAGGTGGGAGCCACAATGAGCAGTTCTTC